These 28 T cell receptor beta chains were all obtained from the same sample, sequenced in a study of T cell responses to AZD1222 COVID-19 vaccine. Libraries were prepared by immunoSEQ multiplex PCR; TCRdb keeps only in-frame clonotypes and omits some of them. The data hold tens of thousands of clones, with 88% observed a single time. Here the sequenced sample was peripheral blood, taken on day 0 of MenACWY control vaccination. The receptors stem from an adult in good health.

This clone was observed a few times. The CDR3 sequence is CASSYGTGFEQYF. The DNA of the CDR3 is TGTGCCAGCAGTTACGGGACAGGCTTCGAGCAGTACTTC. This rearrangement joins TRBV6-2 or TRBV6-3 to TRBJ2-7, with 8 bases fitting TRBD1. Germline V gene data show CDR1 as MNHEY and CDR2 as SVGEGT. CDR3 length equals 13 residues. The junction had 3 bases not matched to a gene; V was cut back by 2 bases and J by 6 bases.

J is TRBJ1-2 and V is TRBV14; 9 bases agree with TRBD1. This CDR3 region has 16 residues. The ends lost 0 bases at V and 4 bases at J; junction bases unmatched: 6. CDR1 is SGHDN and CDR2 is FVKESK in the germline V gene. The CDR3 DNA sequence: TGTGCCAGCAGCCAAGATGGGACAGGGTGGATCTATGGCTACACCTTC. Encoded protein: CASSQDGTGWIYGYTF.

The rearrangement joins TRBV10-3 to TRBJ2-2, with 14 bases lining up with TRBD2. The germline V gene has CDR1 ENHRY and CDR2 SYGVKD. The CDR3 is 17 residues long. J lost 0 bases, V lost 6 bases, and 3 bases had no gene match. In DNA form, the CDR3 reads TGTGCCATCAGGGGGACTAGCGGGGGACCGAACACCGGGGAGCTGTTTTTT. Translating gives CAIRGTSGGPNTGELFF.

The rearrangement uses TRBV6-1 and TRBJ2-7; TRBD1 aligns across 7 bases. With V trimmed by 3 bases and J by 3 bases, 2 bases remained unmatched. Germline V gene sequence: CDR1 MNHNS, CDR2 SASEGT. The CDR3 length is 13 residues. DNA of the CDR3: TGTGCCAGCAGTGAGACAGGGAACTACGAGCAGTACTTC. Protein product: CASSETGNYEQYF.

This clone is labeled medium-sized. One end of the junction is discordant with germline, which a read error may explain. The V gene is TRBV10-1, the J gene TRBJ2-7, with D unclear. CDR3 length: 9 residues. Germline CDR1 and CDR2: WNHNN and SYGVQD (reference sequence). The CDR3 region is CALPYAQYF. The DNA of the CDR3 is TGCGCCCTCCCCTACGCGCAGTACTTC.

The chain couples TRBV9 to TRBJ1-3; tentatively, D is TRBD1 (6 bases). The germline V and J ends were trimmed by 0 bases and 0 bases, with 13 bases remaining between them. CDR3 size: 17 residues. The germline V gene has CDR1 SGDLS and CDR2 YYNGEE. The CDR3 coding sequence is TGTGCCAGCAGCGTAGTTGGGGGGCCTAGCTCTGGAAACACCATATATTTT. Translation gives CASSVVGGPSSGNTIYF.

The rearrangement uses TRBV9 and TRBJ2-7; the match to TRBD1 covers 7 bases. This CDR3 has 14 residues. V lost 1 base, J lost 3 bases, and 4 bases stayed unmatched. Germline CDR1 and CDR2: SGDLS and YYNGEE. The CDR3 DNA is TGTGCCAGCAGCGTAACAGGGGAAGGCTACGAGCAGTACTTC. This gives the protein CASSVTGEGYEQYF.

CDR3 nucleotide sequence: TGTGCCAGCAGTTTAACCGTCCTACAGGGCGTCCAGTACTTC. Encoded protein: CASSLTVLQGVQYF. The rearrangement joins TRBV28 to TRBJ2-5, with D perhaps TRBD1 (6 bases). The length of the CDR3 is 14 residues. V lost 2 bases to trimming and J lost 10 bases, with 17 bases between them. CDR1 is MDHEN and CDR2 is SYDVKM in the germline V gene.

CDR3 protein: CSASLQGRYTEAFF. The CDR3 region has the DNA TGCAGTGCTAGTTTACAGGGGCGGTACACTGAAGCTTTCTTT. V and J are TRBV20-1 and TRBJ1-1, with TRBD1 identical over 7 bases. Trimming took 3 bases from V and 3 from J; bases not matched to a gene: 7. CDR1 DFQATT and CDR2 SNEGSKA come from the germline V gene (reference sequence). The CDR3 covers 14 residues.

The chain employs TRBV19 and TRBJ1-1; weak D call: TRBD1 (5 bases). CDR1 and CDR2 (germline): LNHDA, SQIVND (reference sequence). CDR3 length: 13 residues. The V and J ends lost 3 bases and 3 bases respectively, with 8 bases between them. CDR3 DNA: TGTGCCAGTAGTATTAGAGGGGACACTGAAGCTTTCTTT. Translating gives CASSIRGDTEAFF.

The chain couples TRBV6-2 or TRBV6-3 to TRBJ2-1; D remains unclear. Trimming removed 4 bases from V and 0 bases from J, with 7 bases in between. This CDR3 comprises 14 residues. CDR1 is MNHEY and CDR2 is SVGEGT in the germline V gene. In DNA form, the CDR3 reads TGTGCCAGCAGTTCCTACGTCTCCTACAATGAGCAGTTCTTC. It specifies CASSSYVSYNEQFF.

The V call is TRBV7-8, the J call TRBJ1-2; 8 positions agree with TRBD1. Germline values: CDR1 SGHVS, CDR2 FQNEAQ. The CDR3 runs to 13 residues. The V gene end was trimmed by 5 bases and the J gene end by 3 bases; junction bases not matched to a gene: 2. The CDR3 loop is CASSPDRDYGYTF. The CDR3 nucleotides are TGTGCCAGCAGCCCGGACAGGGACTATGGCTACACCTTC.

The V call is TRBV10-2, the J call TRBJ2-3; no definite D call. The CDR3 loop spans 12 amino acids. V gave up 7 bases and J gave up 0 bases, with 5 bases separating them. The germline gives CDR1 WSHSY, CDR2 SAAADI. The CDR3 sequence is CASTTSTDTQYF. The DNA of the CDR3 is TGCGCCAGCACCACTAGCACAGATACGCAGTATTTT.

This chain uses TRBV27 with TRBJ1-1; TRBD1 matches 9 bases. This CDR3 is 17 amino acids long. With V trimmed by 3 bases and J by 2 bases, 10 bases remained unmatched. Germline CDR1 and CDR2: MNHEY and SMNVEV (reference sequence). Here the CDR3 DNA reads TGTGCCAGCAGTTTGGACAGGGGATTCGTGGGTAACACTGAAGCTTTCTTT. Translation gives CASSLDRGFVGNTEAFF.

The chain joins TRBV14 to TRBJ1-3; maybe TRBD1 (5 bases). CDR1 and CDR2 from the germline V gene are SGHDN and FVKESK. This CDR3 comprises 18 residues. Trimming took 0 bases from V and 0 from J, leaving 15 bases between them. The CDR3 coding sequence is TGTGCCAGCAGCCAAGATACTACAGGAATCTACTCTGGAAACACCATATATTTT. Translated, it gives CASSQDTTGIYSGNTIYF.

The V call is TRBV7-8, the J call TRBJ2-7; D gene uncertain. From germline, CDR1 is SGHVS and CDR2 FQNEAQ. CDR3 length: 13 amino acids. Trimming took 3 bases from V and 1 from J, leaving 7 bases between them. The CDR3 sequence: CASSFSRSYEQYF. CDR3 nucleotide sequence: TGTGCCAGCAGCTTCTCCAGGTCCTACGAGCAGTACTTC. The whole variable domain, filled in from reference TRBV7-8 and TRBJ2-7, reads GAGVSQSPRYKVAKRGQDVALRCDPISGHVSLFWYQQALGQGPEFLTYFQNEAQLDKSGLPSDRFFAERPEGSVSTLKIQRTQQEDSAVYLCASSFSRSYEQYFGPGTRLTVT.

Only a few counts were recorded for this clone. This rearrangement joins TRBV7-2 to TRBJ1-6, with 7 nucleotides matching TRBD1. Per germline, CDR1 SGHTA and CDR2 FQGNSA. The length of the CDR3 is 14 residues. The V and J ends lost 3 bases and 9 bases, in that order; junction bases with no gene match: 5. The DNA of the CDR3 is TGTGCCAGCAGCTTCGCCCAGGGGGGTTCACCCCTCCACTTT. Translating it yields CASSFAQGGSPLHF.

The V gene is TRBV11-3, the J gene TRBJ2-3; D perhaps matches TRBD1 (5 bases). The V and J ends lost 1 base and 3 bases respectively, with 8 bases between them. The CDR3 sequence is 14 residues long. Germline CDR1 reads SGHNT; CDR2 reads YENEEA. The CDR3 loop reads CASSLVRATDTQYF. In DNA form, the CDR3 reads TGTGCCAGCAGCTTAGTCAGGGCGACAGATACGCAGTATTTT. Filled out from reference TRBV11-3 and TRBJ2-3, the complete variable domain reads EAGVVQSPRYKIIEKKQPVAFWCNPISGHNTLYWYLQNLGQGPELLIRYENEEAVDDSQLPKDRFSAERLKGVDSTLKIQPAELGDSAVYLCASSLVRATDTQYFGPGTRLTVL.

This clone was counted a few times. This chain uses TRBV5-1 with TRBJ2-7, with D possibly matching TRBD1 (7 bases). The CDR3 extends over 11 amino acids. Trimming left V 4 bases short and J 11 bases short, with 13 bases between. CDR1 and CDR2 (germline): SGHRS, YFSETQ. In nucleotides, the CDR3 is TGCGCCAGCAGCGGCACAGGGGAGGAGTACTTC. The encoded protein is CASSGTGEEYF.

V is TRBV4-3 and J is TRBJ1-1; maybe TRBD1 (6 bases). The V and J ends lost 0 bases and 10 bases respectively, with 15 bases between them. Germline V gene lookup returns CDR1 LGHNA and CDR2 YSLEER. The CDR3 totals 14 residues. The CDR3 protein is CASSQEPSTGIAFF. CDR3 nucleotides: TGCGCCAGCAGCCAAGAGCCGTCCACAGGGATAGCTTTCTTT.

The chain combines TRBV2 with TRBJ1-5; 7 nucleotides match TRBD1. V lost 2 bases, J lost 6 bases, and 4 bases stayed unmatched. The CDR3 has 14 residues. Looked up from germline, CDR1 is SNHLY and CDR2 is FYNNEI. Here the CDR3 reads CASSETGAVQPQHF. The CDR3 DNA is TGTGCCAGCAGTGAAACAGGGGCAGTTCAGCCCCAGCATTTT.

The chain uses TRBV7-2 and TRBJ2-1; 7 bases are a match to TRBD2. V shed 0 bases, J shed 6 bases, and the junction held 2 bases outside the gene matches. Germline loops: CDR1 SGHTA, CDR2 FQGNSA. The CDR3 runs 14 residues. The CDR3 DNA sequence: TGTGCCAGCAGCTTAGCGGGGGGGTCCAATGAGCAGTTCTTC. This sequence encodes CASSLAGGSNEQFF.

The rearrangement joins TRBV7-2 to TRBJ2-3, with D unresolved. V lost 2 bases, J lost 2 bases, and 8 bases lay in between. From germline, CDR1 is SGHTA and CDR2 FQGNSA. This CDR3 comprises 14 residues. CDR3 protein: CASSLNPLTDTQYF. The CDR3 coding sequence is TGTGCCAGCAGCTTAAACCCCCTCACAGATACGCAGTATTTT.

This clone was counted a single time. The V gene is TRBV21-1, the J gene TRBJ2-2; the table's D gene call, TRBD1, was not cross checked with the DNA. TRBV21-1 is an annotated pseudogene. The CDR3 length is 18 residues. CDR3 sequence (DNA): TGTGCCAGCAGCAAAGCGGCAGATCCCTTGACGAACACCGGGGAGCTGTTTTTT. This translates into CASSKAADPLTNTGELFF.

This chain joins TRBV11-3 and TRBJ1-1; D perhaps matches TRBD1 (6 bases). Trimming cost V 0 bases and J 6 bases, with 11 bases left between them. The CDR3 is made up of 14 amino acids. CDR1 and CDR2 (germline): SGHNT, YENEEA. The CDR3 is CASSLDGGSAEAFF. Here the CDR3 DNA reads TGTGCCAGCAGCTTAGATGGGGGCAGCGCTGAAGCTTTCTTT.

This CDR3 reads CASSYVGRSNYGYTF. The DNA for the CDR3 is TGTGCCAGCAGTTACGTCGGCAGGAGTAACTATGGCTACACCTTC. The rearrangement joins TRBV6-5 to TRBJ1-2; D not resolved. The CDR3 loop spans 15 amino acids. CDR1 and CDR2 from the germline V gene are MNHEY and SVGAGI. Trimming cost V 2 bases and J 1 base, with 11 bases left between them.

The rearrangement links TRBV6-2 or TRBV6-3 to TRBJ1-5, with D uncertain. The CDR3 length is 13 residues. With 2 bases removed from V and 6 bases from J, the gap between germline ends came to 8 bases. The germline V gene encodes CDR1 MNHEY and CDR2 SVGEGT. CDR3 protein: CASSYGRIQPQHF. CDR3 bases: TGTGCCAGCAGTTACGGACGGATTCAGCCCCAGCATTTT.

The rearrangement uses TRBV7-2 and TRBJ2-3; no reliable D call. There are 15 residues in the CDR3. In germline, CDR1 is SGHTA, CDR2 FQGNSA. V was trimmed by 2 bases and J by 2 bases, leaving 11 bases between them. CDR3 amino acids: CASSLSSILTDTQYF. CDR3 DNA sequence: TGTGCCAGCAGCTTATCTAGTATCCTCACAGATACGCAGTATTTT.